This T cell receptor beta chain was sequenced for a study of blood T cell repertoires in COVID-19 (dated by TCRdb to the early 2020s). As for the study more broadly: Samples covering the acute and convalescent phases of COVID-19 were provided by collaborators in the United States, Italy and Spain. The prospective study material was composed of cDNA or gDNA derived from T cells, B-cell-depleted T cells, or PBMCs. Where available, HLA class I and class II types were taken from metadata supplied by the sample provider and were not determined by assay-based typing. Samples were obtained from the ongoing ImmuneRACE study (first 160 participants) and from 950 to 1,500 subjects provided by 6 global collaborators. The sample metadata nearly always contained a de-identified subject ID, COVID-19 status, age in years and sex. The repertoires were made available in a free public database intended to serve as a resource for research on the immune response to SARS-CoV-2. The dataset comprised deeply sampled blood TCRbeta repertoires from subjects exposed to, actively infected with, or recovered from COVID-19.

TCRbeta CDR3 regions were amplified from genomic DNA using the immunoSEQ Assay, a bias-controlled multiplex PCR. The original methods were these. Within the assay, amplification of reference gene primers was used to estimate how many nucleated cells each sample contained. To quantify the absolute abundance of each unique TCRbeta CDR3 rearrangement, sequence reads were collapsed and filtered. For each sample, productive Simpson clonality was calculated by taking the square root of Simpson's diversity index across productive rearrangements. TCRdb limited this immuneACCESS table to in-frame rearrangements with V and J called. A share of clones is missing; checked studies link under half to unresolved V genes, and the rest is unexplained. From that table come the V and J calls and clone size; the DNA was used to work out D and trimming. This sample comprises over 200,000 clones, less than 90% of them detected only once. The leading ten clones occupy roughly 2% of the sample.

At the junction V is shortened by 0 bases and J by 6 bases, with 15 bases in between. Reading from cysteine to phenylalanine, the CDR3 counts 15 amino acids. The retained sequence is limited to the CDR3, 45 bases, with the frame set at the first base. Per the germline V gene, SGHRS is the CDR1 and YFSETQ is the CDR2. Collaborating institutions collected whole blood in K2EDTA tubes following their own protocols. For TCRbeta analysis, collaborator samples were shipped as frozen whole blood, as isolated PBMCs, or as DNA extracted from either sample type. Paper-wide results and their limitations: The quantity of clinical and demographic metadata differed by source and by participant and was supplied without curation.

Concerning this clone itself: Its antigen specificity is not known. Nothing much larger sits one base from this clone, and base qualities are not available.

Sequenced: peripheral blood. The chain couples TRBV5-1 to TRBJ1-1, with no D gene named confidently. The receptor's source is a man aged 40-55 years with active or convalescent COVID-19. CDR3 protein: CASSLDVGSGSEAFF. The DNA sequence is TGCGCCAGCAGCTTGGACGTGGGGAGTGGCTCTGAAGCTTTCTTT.